The rows below give T cell receptor beta chains drawn from one sample of a study of CD8 T cells in ankylosing spondylitis. MiXCR, applied by TCRdb to the 5' RACE reads, yields one record per CDR3 protein. The sample lists 100,000 to 150,000 distinct CDR3 sequences, 17% seen once, with around a third in the top ten. What was sequenced was blood, either unsorted or a sorted T cell fraction (not recorded which). These receptors all stem from a male donor with ankylosing spondylitis. The CDR3 runs from the conserved cysteine through the conserved F or W. The order of the fields is D gene, V gene, J gene, clone size, CDR3 protein, CDR3 DNA. The D gene is left open where the match is weak. Rows give clone size only sometimes, using once, few, many, or a class for an expanded clone.

>NA|TRBV27|TRBJ2-5|NA
CASSEQGAETQYF
TGTGCCAGCAGTGAACAGGGTGCGGAGACCCAGTACTTC
>NA|TRBV12-3/TRBV12-4|TRBJ2-7|many
CASSLGRGPYEQYF
TGTGCCAGCAGTTTGGGGAGGGGGCCCTACGAGCAGTACTTC
>NA|TRBV12-3/TRBV12-4|TRBJ2-1|many
CASSLGGAYNEQFF
TGTGCCAGCAGTTTAGGGGGTGCCTACAATGAGCAGTTCTTC
>TRBD1|TRBV28|TRBJ2-7|NA
CASSFGQGDREQYF
TGTGCCAGCAGTTTTGGACAGGGAGATCGGGAGCAGTACTTC
>TRBD1|TRBV25-1|TRBJ2-3|once
CASRQGATSTDTQYF
TGTGCCAGCAGACAGGGGGCAACTAGCACAGATACGCAGTATTTT
>TRBD2|TRBV29-1|TRBJ2-3|NA
CSVEDLLAGGSDTQYF
TGCAGCGTTGAAGACCTACTAGCGGGAGGTTCAGATACGCAGTATTTT
>NA|TRBV27|TRBJ2-1|NA
CASSSVDNEQFF
TGTGCCAGCAGTTCCGTCGACAATGAGCAGTTCTTC
>TRBD1|TRBV27|TRBJ2-7|NA
CASSHTPGQYEQYF
TGTGCCAGCAGCCATACCCCGGGACAGTACGAGCAGTACTTC
>NA|TRBV7-2|TRBJ1-1|NA
CASSLKVNTEAFF
TGTGCCAGCAGCTTAAAGGTGAACACTGAAGCTTTCTTT
>TRBD2|TRBV7-9|TRBJ2-3|few
CASRHRLAGVADTQYF
TGTGCCAGCAGGCATAGACTAGCGGGAGTAGCAGATACGCAGTATTTT
>NA|TRBV11-2|TRBJ1-2|many
CASSLGSFNYGYTF
TGTGCCAGCAGCCTAGGTTCATTCAACTATGGCTACACCTTC
>NA|TRBV12-3/TRBV12-4|TRBJ1-2|few
CASSFIPGHNYGYTF
TGTGCCAGCAGTTTTATCCCAGGGCATAACTATGGCTACACCTTC
>NA|TRBV7-9|TRBJ2-7|few
CASSLATGDEQYF
TGTGCCAGCAGCTTAGCGACGGGGGACGAGCAGTACTTC
>NA|TRBV27|TRBJ2-1|NA
CASSSPTDYNEQFF
TGTGCCAGCAGTTCACCGACAGACTACAATGAGCAGTTCTTC
>TRBD2|TRBV3-1|TRBJ2-3|NA
CASSHRSTSGRKSSDTQYF
TGTGCCAGCAGCCACCGCTCGACTAGCGGGAGGAAGTCGTCAGATACGCAGTATTTT
>TRBD2|TRBV11-3|TRBJ2-1|many
CASSLSPTSPEQFF
TGTGCCAGCAGCCTCTCCCCGACTAGCCCTGAGCAGTTCTTC
>NA|TRBV20-1|TRBJ2-3|NA
CSARDDLSTDTQYF
TGCAGTGCTAGAGATGACCTTAGCACAGATACGCAGTATTTT
>NA|TRBV7-8|TRBJ2-3|NA
CASSLVTGADTQYF
TGTGCCAGCAGCTTAGTAACCGGGGCAGATACGCAGTATTTT
>TRBD1|TRBV20-1|TRBJ1-5|few
CSALDRDNQPQHF
TGCAGTGCCCTAGACAGGGACAATCAGCCCCAGCATTTT
>TRBD1|TRBV14|TRBJ1-4|NA
CASSQDRTGPNEKLFF
TGTGCCAGCAGCCAAGATCGGACAGGGCCCAATGAAAAACTGTTTTTT
>TRBD2|TRBV20-1|TRBJ2-3|NA
CSARGTSGRAPFSTDTQYF
TGCAGTGCTAGAGGGACTAGCGGGAGGGCCCCCTTTAGCACAGATACGCAGTATTTT
>NA|TRBV4-1|TRBJ2-7|NA
CASSQSGLSGEQYF
TGCGCCAGCAGCCAATCTGGACTGTCGGGCGAGCAGTACTTC
>NA|TRBV7-3|TRBJ2-3|NA
CASSLLVGDTQYF
TGTGCCAGCAGCTTACTTGTGGGGGATACGCAGTATTTT
>NA|TRBV11-2|TRBJ2-7|many
CASSLIRGGYEQYF
TGTGCCAGCAGCTTAATCAGGGGGGGATACGAGCAGTACTTC
>NA|TRBV4-1|TRBJ2-1|NA
CASSHGSSYNEQFF
TGCGCCAGCAGCCACGGAAGCTCCTACAATGAGCAGTTCTTC
>TRBD1|TRBV10-3|TRBJ1-4|few
CARGTGEDEKLFF
TGTGCCAGAGGGACAGGGGAAGACGAAAAACTGTTTTTT
>NA|TRBV27|TRBJ2-6|NA
CATSGANVLTF
TGTGCCACCTCTGGGGCCAACGTCCTGACTTTC
>TRBD2|TRBV3-1|TRBJ2-2|NA
CASSPDGGRALPGELFF
TGTGCCAGCAGCCCCGACGGCGGGAGGGCCCTGCCCGGGGAGCTGTTTTTT
>NA|TRBV6-5|TRBJ2-7|NA
CASSTSISSSEQYF
TGTGCCAGCAGTACTAGCATAAGTTCTTCCGAGCAGTACTTC